This T cell receptor beta chain came from a study of cytomegalovirus exposure and HLA in healthy donors. About the research overall: Around 83% of 300 to 450 genotyped donors fell in the Caucasian-associated ancestry cluster. General study results and limits: Analyzed later, association rates of TCRs varied across HLA loci, with DRB1 most and HLA-C fewest. Some V segments, including TRBV6-2 and TRBV6-3, were excluded as indistinguishable. The authors confirmed in vitro that a few CMV-associated chains were specific for CMV antigens.

The study ran its PCR with 60 Vbeta and 13 Jbeta primers. Repertoires were generated with immunoSEQ multiplex PCR, while TCRdb's copy carries only in-frame clones and drops some. Here the sample spans roughly 160,000 clones, about two thirds being singletons. CDR1 and CDR2 from the germline V gene are LNHDA and SQIVND (reference sequence). Deletions cut 1 base from V and 1 base from J, with 8 bases between. CDR3 size: 14 residues. On this clone: Its antigen remains unidentified.

The sequencing input was PBMCs. This TCR was sampled from a woman in her twenties or thirties in good health and CMV-seronegative. The rearrangement joins TRBV19 to TRBJ2-7, with D unclear. The CDR3 region has the DNA TGTGCCAGTAGTATAGGGCGGAATTCCTACGAGCAGTACTTC. Protein product: CASSIGRNSYEQYF.